The 23 T cell receptor beta chains below come from one sample, sequenced in a study of CD8+ T cells in alopecia areata (dated by TCRdb to about 2018). Libraries were built with the immunoSEQ multiplex PCR assay. RNA was extracted from all samples and reverse transcribed into cDNA as template for TCR sequencing. Here the immuneACCESS table is served through TCRdb, limited to in-frame sequences with V and J called. Missing clones are a known gap in these copies; in checked studies unresolved V genes cover under half, and the rest lacks a known reason. This sample holds 140,000 to 150,000 clones; approximately 50% were observed only once. Jointly, the top ten make up roughly 0.99% of the sample. Reading the label with the study, this specimen's time point is: baseline before oral tofacitinib. The specimen was CD4+ T cells sorted from blood, collected at week 0. The receptors were sampled from a human donor with alopecia areata.

The table lists this clone with a few counts. The rearrangement links TRBV15 to TRBJ2-5, with D unresolved. CDR1 is LNHNV, CDR2 YYDKDF, per germline (reference sequence). This CDR3 spans 15 amino acids. Between the trimmed V and J ends, which lost 0 bases and 7 bases, there was a span of 15 bases. Here the CDR3 reads CATSRERTEMGTQYF. DNA of the CDR3: TGTGCCACCAGCAGAGAACGAACGGAGATGGGGACCCAGTACTTC.

V and J are TRBV5-6 and TRBJ2-7, with 9 nucleotides matching TRBD2. V lost 1 base, J lost 4 bases, and 12 bases stayed unmatched. CDR1 SGHDT and CDR2 YYEEEE come from the germline V gene. The CDR3 has 17 amino acids. The CDR3 here is CASSLTIKVAGAYEQYF. The CDR3 coding sequence is TGTGCCAGCAGCTTGACGATTAAGGTAGCGGGAGCTTACGAGCAGTACTTC.

This clone was seen a few times. The CDR3 bases are TGTGCCAGCAGCCCGGGACAGGGGAGCCCCAAACAAGAGACCCAGTACTTC. This encodes CASSPGQGSPKQETQYF. The J gene is TRBJ2-5, the V gene TRBV7-9; TRBD1 aligns across 10 bases. Germline CDR1 SEHNR, CDR2 FQNEAQ (reference sequence). After removal of 5 bases from V and 2 bases from J, the junction contained 11 bases not matched to a gene. The CDR3 sequence is 17 residues long.

The V and J genes are TRBV5-1 and TRBJ2-7, with 8 bases identical to TRBD1. Germline CDR1 SGHRS, CDR2 YFSETQ. This CDR3 has 16 residues. After removal of 4 bases from V and 5 bases from J, the junction contained 14 bases not matched to a gene. In nucleotides, the CDR3 is TGCGCCAGCAGCCCGTCTACAGGGGGTTCTTGGGACGAGCAGTACTTC. It yields the protein CASSPSTGGSWDEQYF. The full variable domain, with the rest looked up from reference TRBV5-1 and TRBJ2-7, is KAGVTQTPRYLIKTRGQQVTLSCSPISGHRSVSWYQQTPGQGLQFLFEYFSETQRNKGNFPGRFSGRQFSNSRSEMNVSTLELGDSALYLCASSPSTGGSWDEQYFGPGTRLTVT.

The rearrangement joins TRBV27 to TRBJ2-4; 8 bases are a match to TRBD1. The trim removed 0 bases at V and 2 bases at J, leaving 12 bases unmatched. CDR3 length: 19 residues. Germline-derived CDR1 and CDR2 are MNHEY and SMNVEV (reference sequence). CDR3 nucleotides: TGTGCCAGCAGTTTATCGCGGGGTACAGGGGGGTGGACCAAAAACATTCAGTACTTC. Amino acid sequence: CASSLSRGTGGWTKNIQYF.

This clone was detected a few times. The V and J genes are TRBV30 and TRBJ2-1; TRBD2 aligns across 11 bases. The ends lost 3 bases at V and 3 bases at J; junction bases unmatched: 7. CDR3 length: 16 residues. Germline V gene data show CDR1 as GTSNPN and CDR2 as SVGIG (reference sequence). The CDR3 sequence: CAWSAKGLAVYNEQFF. The CDR3 bases are TGTGCCTGGAGCGCGAAGGGACTAGCGGTCTACAATGAGCAGTTCTTC.

The CDR3 is CAWSVQGEAFF. CDR3 sequence (DNA): TGTGCCTGGAGTGTACAGGGTGAAGCTTTCTTT. The J gene is TRBJ1-1, the V gene TRBV30, with D tentatively TRBD1 (6 bases). From germline, CDR1 is GTSNPN and CDR2 SVGIG (reference sequence). CDR3 length: 11 residues. V lost 0 bases and J lost 7, with 6 bases in between. Using reference TRBV30 and TRBJ1-1 for the parts outside the CDR3, the full variable domain is SQTIHQWPATLVQPVGSPLSLECTVEGTSNPNLYWYRQAAGRGLQLLFYSVGIGQISSEVPQNLSASRPQDRQFILSSKKLLLSDSGFYLCAWSVQGEAFFGQGTRLTVV.

The rearrangement uses TRBV30 and TRBJ1-2, with no clear D. The CDR3 extends over 14 amino acids. Germline CDR1 reads GTSNPN; CDR2 reads SVGIG (reference sequence). Trimming took 4 bases from V and 8 from J, leaving 20 bases between them. This chain's CDR3 is CAWTSTASYRGYTF. CDR3 nucleotide sequence: TGTGCCTGGACATCCACCGCATCGTATCGAGGCTACACCTTC.

This clone was observed many times. J is TRBJ2-5 and V is TRBV29-1; D gene uncertain. This CDR3 contains 12 residues. The germline gives CDR1 SQVTM, CDR2 ANQGSEA. The V gene lost 6 bases and the J gene lost 5 bases, with 13 bases spanning the gap. CDR3 in DNA: TGCAGCGTAGCCGGGTCCAGGGAGACCCAGTACTTC. Protein product: CSVAGSRETQYF.

The table lists this clone with a few counts. This chain joins TRBV29-1 and TRBJ1-2; D might be TRBD1 (6 bases). The CDR3 length is 12 residues. V gave up 6 bases and J gave up 2 bases, with 10 bases separating them. Looked up from germline, CDR1 is SQVTM and CDR2 is ANQGSEA. In nucleotides, the CDR3 is TGCAGCGTAGAGACAGGCAACTATGGCTACACCTTC. This codes for CSVETGNYGYTF.

This clone was found a few times. This chain connects TRBV5-1 to TRBJ1-3; D is unresolved. Trimming left V 0 bases short and J 2 bases short, with 6 bases between. Looked up from germline, CDR1 is SGHRS and CDR2 is YFSETQ. CDR3 length: 14 residues. The CDR3 DNA reads TGCGCCAGCAGCTTGGGGGGTCCTGGAAACACCATATATTTT. Its translation is CASSLGGPGNTIYF.

This clone was seen only a few times. The chain links TRBV4-3 to TRBJ2-1, with 8 bases identical to TRBD2. V lost 3 bases to trimming and J lost 6 bases; unmatched junction nucleotides: 19. From germline, CDR1 is LGHNA and CDR2 YSLEER. The CDR3 totals 19 residues. For the CDR3, the DNA is TGCGCCAGCAGCCAGCGGAGTAGCGGGATACAGACAGGAGGCAATGAGCAGTTCTTC. It translates to CASSQRSSGIQTGGNEQFF.

V usage is TRBV25-1 and J usage is TRBJ2-7, with a tentative D call TRBD2 (5 bases). The germline gives CDR1 MGHDK, CDR2 SYGVNS. This CDR3 has 14 residues. Deletions cut 4 bases from V and 2 bases from J, with 12 bases between. CDR3 coding DNA: TGTGCCAGCAGTGTATCAAGCGGTCCCTACGAGCAGTACTTC. Amino acids: CASSVSSGPYEQYF.

This chain uses TRBV7-2 with TRBJ2-7; 7 bases line up with TRBD2. This CDR3 contains 15 residues. The germline gives CDR1 SGHTA, CDR2 FQGNSA. V was pared by 5 bases and J by 0 bases, with 7 bases of the junction left unmatched. CDR3 region: CASSTGTTLSYEQYF. The DNA of the CDR3 is TGTGCCAGCAGCACGGGGACTACCCTCTCCTACGAGCAGTACTTC.

This clone was found a few times. The V call is TRBV6-5, the J call TRBJ2-7; no clear D gene. Between the trimmed V and J ends, which lost 4 bases and 0 bases, there was a span of 16 bases. The CDR3 spans 16 residues. The germline CDR1 and CDR2 sequences are MNHEY and SVGAGI. CDR3: CASSSLDLISSYEQYF. DNA of the CDR3: TGTGCCAGCAGTTCCCTTGATTTGATTAGCTCCTACGAGCAGTACTTC.

This clone was detected once. V is TRBV29-1 and J is TRBJ1-1; D might be TRBD1 (6 bases). Germline V CDR1 and CDR2: SQVTM, ANQGSEA. The CDR3 is 13 amino acids. The germline V and J ends were trimmed by 7 bases and 0 bases, with 12 bases remaining between them. For the CDR3, the DNA is TGCAGCGCCTCAACAGGGATGAACACTGAAGCTTTCTTT. It codes for CSASTGMNTEAFF.

The chain has TRBV10-3 and TRBJ2-3, with 12 bases fitting TRBD2. The germline CDR1 and CDR2 sequences are ENHRY and SYGVKD. The CDR3 has 16 amino acids. Losses at the gene ends were 6 bases for V and 3 bases for J; bases not matched to a gene: 7. The CDR3 bases are TGTGCCATCAGCCTAGCGGGAGGGCCAGGTACAGATACGCAGTATTTT. This translates into CAISLAGGPGTDTQYF.

This chain connects TRBV9 to TRBJ2-4; D perhaps matches TRBD2 (6 bases). With 0 bases removed from V and 7 bases from J, the gap between germline ends came to 14 bases. This CDR3 comprises 15 residues. Germline V gene lookup returns CDR1 SGDLS and CDR2 YYNGEE. This chain's CDR3 is CASSVGVEGRNIQYF. DNA for the CDR3: TGTGCCAGCAGCGTAGGAGTGGAGGGACGGAACATTCAGTACTTC.

V gene TRBV7-9 combines with J gene TRBJ1-1; D remains unclear. Trimming took off 5 bases at V and 0 bases at J, with 10 bases between the two ends. Germline lookup yields CDR1 SEHNR and CDR2 FQNEAQ (reference sequence). The CDR3 length is 14 residues. The CDR3 here is CASSGYSLNTEAFF. The CDR3 DNA reads as TGTGCCAGCAGCGGGTACAGCTTGAACACTGAAGCTTTCTTT.

The CDR3 DNA sequence: TGTGCCAGCAGAGCCAGGGGTGCGGTTGAAAAACTGTTTTTT. Protein: CASRARGAVEKLFF. The chain couples TRBV28 to TRBJ1-4; D possibly corresponds to TRBD1 (6 bases). CDR3 size: 14 residues. V shed 6 bases and J shed 7 bases, with 15 bases lying between them. The germline V gene encodes CDR1 MDHEN and CDR2 SYDVKM.

The chain links TRBV7-2 to TRBJ1-3; no clear D. Germline V gives CDR1 SGHTA, CDR2 FQGNSA. V was pared by 3 bases and J by 8 bases, with 17 bases between. The CDR3 has 15 residues. For the CDR3, the DNA is TGTGCCAGCAGCTTGACTACTCCCTCTCGGGACACCATATATTTT. This encodes CASSLTTPSRDTIYF. Combining the CDR3 with reference TRBV7-2 and TRBJ1-3 gives the whole variable domain GAGVSQSPSNKVTEKGKDVELRCDPISGHTALYWYRQSLGQGLEFLIYFQGNSAPDKSGLPSDRFSAERTGGSVSTLTIQRTQQEDSAVYLCASSLTTPSRDTIYFGEGSWLTVV.

V and J are TRBV30 and TRBJ1-1; no firm D call. V lost 5 bases and J 5 bases, leaving 15 bases between the germline ends. The CDR3 is 13 amino acids. Germline V lookup: CDR1 GTSNPN, CDR2 SVGIG (reference sequence). CDR3 in DNA: TGTGCCTGGGAGGGCGGCCGTGGGACTGAAGCTTTCTTT. It codes for CAWEGGRGTEAFF.

The gene calls are TRBV5-1 and TRBJ1-4; 8 bases align to TRBD1. The germline gives CDR1 SGHRS, CDR2 YFSETQ. V trimming: 4 bases; J trimming: 8 bases; junction bases outside the gene matches: 7. This CDR3 spans 14 amino acids. CDR3 DNA: TGCGCCAGCAGCCCGGACAGGGTAGGAGAAAAACTGTTTTTT. It yields the protein CASSPDRVGEKLFF.